This TCR beta chain derives from a study of blood T cell repertoires in COVID-19 (dated by TCRdb to the early 2020s). About the full investigation: Samples covering the acute and convalescent phases of COVID-19 were provided by collaborators in the United States, Italy and Spain. The prospective study material was composed of cDNA or gDNA derived from T cells, B-cell-depleted T cells, or PBMCs. Samples were obtained from the ongoing ImmuneRACE study (first 160 participants) and from some 1,200 subjects provided by 6 global collaborators. Where HLA class I and class II types were available, the types were taken from metadata supplied by the sample provider, not from assay-based typing. Deeply sampled blood TCRbeta repertoires from subjects exposed to, actively infected with, or recovered from COVID-19 were included in the dataset. The repertoires were released in a freely available public database meant as a resource for research on the immune response to SARS-CoV-2. A de-identified subject ID, COVID-19 status, age in years and sex were almost always included in the sample metadata. Findings and caveats that apply to the study as a whole: Clinical and demographic metadata were provided uncurated, with the amount varying by source and participant.

In the case of this clone: Its antigen is not yet known. Base-call qualities are not available, and no considerably larger clone is one nucleotide away.

Whole blood was collected in K2EDTA tubes by collaborating institutions according to the institutions' own protocols. For TCRbeta analysis, collaborators shipped samples in one of three forms: frozen whole blood, isolated PBMCs, or DNA extracted from either of those sample types. From the germline V gene, CDR1 is SGHRS and CDR2 is YFSETQ. Ends trimmed: V by 4 bases, J by 5 bases; bases unmatched to a gene: 13. The cysteine opens and the phenylalanine closes a CDR3 of 16 amino acids. Only the CDR3 portion is preserved as DNA: 48 bases, with reading frame beginning at the first base. TCRbeta CDR3 regions were amplified from genomic DNA using the immunoSEQ Assay, a bias-controlled multiplex PCR. The study's own analysis went as follows. Nucleated cell counts per sample were estimated from amplification of reference gene primers within the assay. Sequence reads were collapsed and filtered to measure the absolute abundance of every unique TCRbeta CDR3 rearrangement. For each sample, productive Simpson clonality was calculated as the square root of Simpson's diversity index over productive rearrangements. TCRdb carries this immuneACCESS record with in-frame sequences only. Its versions omit some clonotypes, under half of them owing to an unresolved V gene in the studies checked, with the rest unexplained. The D gene and trimming were derived from the DNA, and the V and J assignments and clone size from that table. A total of 140,000 to 150,000 clones appear in this sample, 79% of them only once. The top ten constitute about 8.7% of the sample.

The TCR was taken from a man between 50 and 59 years old with active or convalescent COVID-19. The rearrangement joined TRBV5-1 to TRBJ2-3; 7 junctional bases match TRBD2. The sample was peripheral blood. The CDR3 here reads CASSPYMGGLRDTQYF. The sequenced DNA: TGCGCCAGCAGCCCATACATGGGAGGGTTGAGAGATACGCAGTATTTT.